This T cell receptor (beta chain) was found in a study of blood T cell repertoires in COVID-19. The table lists this clone with a few counts. Other DNA sequences of this sample code for an identical CDR3. The data were produced by immunoSEQ multiplex PCR, yet TCRdb's version contains in-frame clones alone and is incomplete. The sample records 300,000 to 450,000 clones, 85% being singletons. Trimming pared 4 bases from V and 4 bases from J, leaving 10 bases between. The CDR3 runs 13 residues. Germline V gene data show CDR1 as SGDLS and CDR2 as YYNGEE. The receptor was derived from a woman aged 18-30 years with acute or convalescent COVID-19. Sequencing was done on a sample of peripheral blood. The chain joins TRBV9 to TRBJ2-3, with D perhaps TRBD1 (5 bases). Here the CDR3 reads CASSPQVADTQYF. In nucleotides, the CDR3 is TGTGCCAGCAGCCCACAGGTGGCAGATACGCAGTATTTT.